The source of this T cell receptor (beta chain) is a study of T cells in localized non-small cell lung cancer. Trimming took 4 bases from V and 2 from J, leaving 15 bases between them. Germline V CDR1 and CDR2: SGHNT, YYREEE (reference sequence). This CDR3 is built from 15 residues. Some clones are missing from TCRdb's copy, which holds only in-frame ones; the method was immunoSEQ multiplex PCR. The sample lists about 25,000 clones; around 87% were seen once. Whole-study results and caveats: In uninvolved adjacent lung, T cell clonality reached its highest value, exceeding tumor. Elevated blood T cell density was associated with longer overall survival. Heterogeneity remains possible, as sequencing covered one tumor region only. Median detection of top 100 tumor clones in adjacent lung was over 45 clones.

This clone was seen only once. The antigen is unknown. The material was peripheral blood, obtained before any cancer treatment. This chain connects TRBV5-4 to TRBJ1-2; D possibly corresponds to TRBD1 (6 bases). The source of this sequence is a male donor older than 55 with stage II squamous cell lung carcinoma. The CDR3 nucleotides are TGTGCCAGCAGCCCCACCCGGGACACCAACTATGGCTACACCTTC. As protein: CASSPTRDTNYGYTF.